Shown below are 17 T cell receptor beta chains from a single sample sequenced in a study of blood T cell repertoires in COVID-19. Clones were sequenced by immunoSEQ multiplex PCR, and TCRdb holds only the in-frame ones, with some missing. The sample holds about 82,000 clones; around four fifths are singletons and the top ten take around 15%. Sequenced: peripheral blood. These receptors originate from an older woman with acute or convalescent COVID-19.

This clone was seen more than once but under ten times. The gene calls are TRBV7-8 and TRBJ1-2, with D possibly TRBD1 on 6 matching bases. Per germline, CDR1 SGHVS and CDR2 FQNEAQ. The V and J ends lost 1 base and 3 bases respectively, with 9 bases between them. The CDR3 extends over 14 amino acids. The CDR3 DNA follows: TGTGCCAGCAGCTTAGGCCGACAGGACTATGGCTACACCTTC. Its protein product is CASSLGRQDYGYTF. Complete variable domain (other parts from reference TRBV7-8 and TRBJ1-2): GAGVSQSPRYKVAKRGQDVALRCDPISGHVSLFWYQQALGQGPEFLTYFQNEAQLDKSGLPSDRFFAERPEGSVSTLKIQRTQQEDSAVYLCASSLGRQDYGYTFGSGTRLTVV.

The V and J genes are TRBV10-2 and TRBJ1-1; TRBD1 matches 10 bases. With 4 bases clipped from V and 4 bases from J, the junction kept 9 bases outside the gene matches. The CDR3 extends over 16 amino acids. In germline, CDR1 is WSHSY, CDR2 SAAADI. The CDR3 DNA reads as TGCGCCAGCAGTGGGATCAGACAGGGGGCCCCCACTGAAGCTTTCTTT. Protein sequence: CASSGIRQGAPTEAFF.

The chain employs TRBV5-1 and TRBJ2-2, with TRBD1 matching 8 bases. V was pared by 5 bases and J by 3 bases, with 9 bases of the junction left unmatched. Germline lookup yields CDR1 SGHRS and CDR2 YFSETQ. This CDR3 region has 16 residues. The DNA for the CDR3 is TGCGCCAGCAGGCGGGCAGGGGGCGATCACACCGGGGAGCTGTTTTTT. This translates into CASRRAGGDHTGELFF.

This clone was seen only once. The V call is TRBV21-1, the J call TRBJ2-2; the listed D gene, TRBD1, was not tested against the DNA. TRBV21-1 is designated a pseudogene. The CDR3 has 16 amino acids. CDR3: CASSKADRGLTGELFF. The CDR3 DNA sequence: TGTGCCAGCAGCAAAGCTGACAGGGGGCTTACCGGGGAGCTGTTTTTT.

The rearrangement links TRBV11-3 to TRBJ1-1, with TRBD1 matching 10 bases. CDR3 length: 17 residues. V dropped 5 bases and J dropped 0; count of bases not matched to a gene: 9. Germline V gene sequence: CDR1 SGHNT, CDR2 YENEEA. The CDR3 nucleotides read TGTGCCAGCAGCCTTAGACAGGGGGCGGCCCTGAACACTGAAGCTTTCTTT. Its protein is CASSLRQGAALNTEAFF.

This sequence joins TRBV5-1 and TRBJ2-3; the D gene is possibly TRBD1 (5 bases). Germline values: CDR1 SGHRS, CDR2 YFSETQ. The CDR3 spans 17 residues. V was clipped by 0 bases and J by 0 bases, with 14 bases between them. CDR3: CASSLVLMAGSTDTQYF. In nucleotides, the CDR3 is TGCGCCAGCAGCTTGGTTCTCATGGCAGGGAGCACAGATACGCAGTATTTT. Filled out from reference TRBV5-1 and TRBJ2-3, the complete variable domain reads KAGVTQTPRYLIKTRGQQVTLSCSPISGHRSVSWYQQTPGQGLQFLFEYFSETQRNKGNFPGRFSGRQFSNSRSEMNVSTLELGDSALYLCASSLVLMAGSTDTQYFGPGTRLTVL.

This chain uses TRBV25-1 with TRBJ2-3; 10 bases are a match to TRBD2. CDR3 length: 17 residues. The V segment lost 4 bases and the J segment 2 bases; nucleotides outside the gene matches: 9. Germline values: CDR1 MGHDK, CDR2 SYGVNS. CDR3 residues: CASSGRTSGIDTDTQYF. Written as DNA, the CDR3 is TGTGCCAGCAGTGGTAGAACTAGCGGGATTGACACAGATACGCAGTATTTT.

The CDR3, as DNA: TGTGCCATCAGTACAGGGTCTAATGAAAAACTGTTTTTT. Translation: CAISTGSNEKLFF. V and J are TRBV10-3 and TRBJ1-4; TRBD1 is a possible D gene (6 bases). The CDR3 length is 13 residues. Trimming took off 5 bases at V and 3 bases at J, with 7 bases between the two ends. Germline V gene lookup returns CDR1 ENHRY and CDR2 SYGVKD.

The rearrangement uses TRBV7-8 and TRBJ1-4, with 7 bases aligning to TRBD1. With 5 bases clipped from V and 0 bases from J, the junction kept 9 bases outside the gene matches. The CDR3 runs to 17 residues. Germline V gives CDR1 SGHVS, CDR2 FQNEAQ. The CDR3 bases are TGTGCCAGCAGCCTAAGAACAGGGGCCCCAACTAATGAAAAACTGTTTTTT. Translation: CASSLRTGAPTNEKLFF.

A single count supports this clone. The chain recombines TRBV18 with TRBJ2-7, with TRBD2 identical over 10 bases. The CDR3 runs 14 residues. Per the germline V gene, CDR1 is KGHSH and CDR2 is LQKENI. V lost 5 bases to trimming and J lost 6 bases; unmatched junction nucleotides: 7. DNA for the CDR3: TGTGCCAGCTCAGATCTAGCGGGAGCCTTCGAGCAGTACTTC. Its protein product is CASSDLAGAFEQYF.

The chain recombines TRBV5-1 with TRBJ1-1, with 9 bases that match TRBD1. This CDR3 is built from 16 residues. CDR1 and CDR2 from the germline V gene are SGHRS and YFSETQ. V lost 4 bases, J lost 1 base, and 8 bases stayed unmatched. CDR3 nucleotide sequence: TGCGCCAGCAGCCGTACAGGGGGCGAGAGGAACACTGAAGCTTTCTTT. Its protein product is CASSRTGGERNTEAFF.

The gene calls are TRBV27 and TRBJ2-1; 8 bases map to TRBD1. The germline V gene encodes CDR1 MNHEY and CDR2 SMNVEV (reference sequence). This CDR3 region has 12 residues. V gave up 4 bases and J gave up 12 bases; unmatched junction bases: 5. The CDR3: CASSYDRGRQFF. CDR3 nucleotide sequence: TGTGCCAGCAGTTACGACAGGGGTAGGCAGTTCTTC.

The chain is built from TRBV6-5 and TRBJ1-6; 11 bases line up with TRBD1. Trimming took 11 bases from V and 5 from J; bases not matched to a gene: 8. The CDR3 covers 15 residues. CDR1 and CDR2 from the germline V gene are MNHEY and SVGAGI. The CDR3 region is CACTRDRGNNSPLHF. DNA for the CDR3: TGTGCCTGTACGAGGGACAGGGGGAATAATTCACCCCTCCACTTT.

This rearrangement joins TRBV6-4 to TRBJ1-4; no clear D. Deletions cut 2 bases from V and 5 bases from J, with 6 bases between. Per germline, CDR1 MRHNA and CDR2 SNTAGT. The CDR3 covers 13 residues. The chain's CDR3 is CASSDGPNEKLFF. The CDR3 DNA reads TGTGCCAGCAGTGACGGCCCCAATGAAAAACTGTTTTTT.

V gene TRBV19 combines with J gene TRBJ1-5; D is ambiguous. The germline V and J ends were trimmed by 10 bases and 0 bases, with 13 bases remaining between them. Germline V lookup: CDR1 LNHDA, CDR2 SQIVND (reference sequence). This CDR3 comprises 14 residues. CDR3 region: CATRYSTSNQPQHF. In DNA, the CDR3 is TGTGCCACCCGATACAGCACTAGCAATCAGCCCCAGCATTTT.

A single count supports this clone. The J gene is TRBJ1-5, the V gene TRBV9; D might be TRBD1 (6 bases). Per the germline V gene, CDR1 is SGDLS and CDR2 is YYNGEE. Trimming removed 9 bases at V and 0 bases at J, with 25 bases between. This CDR3 has 18 residues. The CDR3 nucleotides read TGTGCCAAGAACCTTGGGGCCACAGGGCCCTATAGCAATCAGCCCCAGCATTTT. Encoded protein: CAKNLGATGPYSNQPQHF.

The V and J genes are TRBV5-6 and TRBJ2-1; TRBD1 matches 9 bases. This CDR3 has 14 amino acids. The V gene's germline CDR1 is SGHDT and CDR2 YYEEEE. Losses at the gene ends were 4 bases for V and 8 bases for J; bases not matched to a gene: 7. CDR3 region: CASSTGTGRYEQFF. The CDR3 coding sequence is TGTGCCAGCAGCACGGGGACAGGGAGGTATGAGCAGTTCTTC.